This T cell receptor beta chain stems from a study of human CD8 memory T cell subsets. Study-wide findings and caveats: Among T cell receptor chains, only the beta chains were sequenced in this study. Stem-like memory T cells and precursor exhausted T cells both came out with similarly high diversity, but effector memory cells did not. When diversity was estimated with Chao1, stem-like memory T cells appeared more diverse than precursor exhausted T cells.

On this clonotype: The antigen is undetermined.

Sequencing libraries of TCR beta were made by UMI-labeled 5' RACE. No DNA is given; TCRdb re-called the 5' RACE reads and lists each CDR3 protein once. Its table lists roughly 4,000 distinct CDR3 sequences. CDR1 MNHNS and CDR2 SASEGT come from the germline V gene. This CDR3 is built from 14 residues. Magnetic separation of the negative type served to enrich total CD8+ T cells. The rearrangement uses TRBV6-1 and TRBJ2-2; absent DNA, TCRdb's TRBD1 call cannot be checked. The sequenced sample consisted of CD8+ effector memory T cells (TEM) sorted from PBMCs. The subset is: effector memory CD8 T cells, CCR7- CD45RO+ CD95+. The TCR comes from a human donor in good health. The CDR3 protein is CASSQGGDTGELFF.